These 4 T cell receptor beta chains came from one sample sequenced in a study of blood T cells in healthy people across ages. Alongside a J-beta primer mix, a sample-barcoded 5' primer served in a second PCR lasting roughly 6 to 11 cycles. One entry per CDR3 protein, called by TCRdb with MiXCR from the 5' RACE reads. Of just under 750,000 distinct CDR3 sequences in the sample, 22% were seen once. The sample taken for sequencing was blood. Source of these receptors: a man in his 70s in good health.

In its sample, this clonotype was seen once. The V and J genes are TRBV5-5 and TRBJ2-1, with 7 positions matching TRBD2. This CDR3 spans 15 amino acids. Germline assignment: CDR1 SGHKS and CDR2 YYEKEE (reference sequence). V shed 9 bases, J shed 6 bases, and the junction held 15 bases outside the gene matches. CDR3 in amino acids: CANMRRSGTLNEQFF. CDR3 in DNA: TGTGCCAACATGAGAAGAAGCGGGACTCTCAATGAGCAGTTCTTC. Based on the CDR3 plus reference TRBV5-5 and TRBJ2-1, the full variable domain is DAGVTQSPTHLIKTRGQQVTLRCSPISGHKSVSWYQQVLGQGPQFIFQYYEKEERGRGNFPDRFSARQFPNYSSELNVNALLLGDSALYLCANMRRSGTLNEQFFGPGTRLTVL.

There are a few counts of this clonotype. The chain uses TRBV29-1 and TRBJ2-1; D gene uncertain. The CDR3 totals 14 residues. Germline CDR1 is SQVTM and CDR2 is ANQGSEA. Trimming shortened V by 4 bases and J by 0 bases, and 10 bases separated the two germline ends. The CDR3 coding sequence is TGCAGCGTTGCAGGCCAGAGCTCCTACAATGAGCAGTTCTTC. Its protein is CSVAGQSSYNEQFF.

This clonotype was seen only a few times. V gene TRBV29-1 combines with J gene TRBJ1-2; tentative D call: TRBD1 (5 bases). Germline V lookup: CDR1 SQVTM, CDR2 ANQGSEA. V was shortened by 3 bases and J by 7 bases, with 18 bases between the two germline ends. CDR3 length: 14 residues. CDR3 residues: CSVDYGAGRGGYTF. The DNA for the CDR3 is TGCAGCGTTGATTATGGAGCAGGGAGGGGTGGCTACACCTTC.

This clonotype was counted between two and nine times. This rearrangement joins TRBV2 to TRBJ1-4; possible D gene TRBD1, 6 bases. Germline CDR1 and CDR2: SNHLY and FYNNEI. Trimming pared 2 bases from V and 3 bases from J, leaving 13 bases between. The CDR3 has 16 residues. CDR3 DNA sequence: TGTGCCAGCAGTGAACAAGGGGGGGCCCCTAATGAAAAACTGTTTTTT. As protein: CASSEQGGAPNEKLFF.